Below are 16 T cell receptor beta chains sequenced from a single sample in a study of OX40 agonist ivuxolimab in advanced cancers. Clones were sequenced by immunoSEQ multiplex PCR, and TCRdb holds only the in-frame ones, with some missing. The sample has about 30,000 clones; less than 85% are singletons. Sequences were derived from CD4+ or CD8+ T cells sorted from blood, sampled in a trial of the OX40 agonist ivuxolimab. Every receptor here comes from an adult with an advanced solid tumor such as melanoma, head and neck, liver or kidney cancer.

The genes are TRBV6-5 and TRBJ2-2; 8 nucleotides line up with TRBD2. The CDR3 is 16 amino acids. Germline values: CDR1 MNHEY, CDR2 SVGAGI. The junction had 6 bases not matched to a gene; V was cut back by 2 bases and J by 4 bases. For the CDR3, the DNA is TGTGCCAGCAGTTACCGGAGCGGGAGTTTCACCGGGGAGCTGTTTTTT. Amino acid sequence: CASSYRSGSFTGELFF.

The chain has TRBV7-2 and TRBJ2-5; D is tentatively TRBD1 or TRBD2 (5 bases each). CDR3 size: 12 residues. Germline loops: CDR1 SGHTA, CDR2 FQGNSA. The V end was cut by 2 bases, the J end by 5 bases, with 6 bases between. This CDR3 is CASSLWGETQYF. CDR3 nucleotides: TGTGCCAGCAGCTTATGGGGGGAGACCCAGTACTTC.

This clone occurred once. CDR3 loop: CASSPDIVEAFF. In nucleotides, the CDR3 is TGTGCCAGCAGCCCCGACATCGTCGAAGCTTTCTTT. The gene calls are TRBV7-9 and TRBJ1-1; D is uncertain. The CDR3 contains 12 residues. Trimming stripped 5 bases from V and 8 bases from J, with 12 bases between. Germline values: CDR1 SEHNR, CDR2 FQNEAQ (reference sequence).

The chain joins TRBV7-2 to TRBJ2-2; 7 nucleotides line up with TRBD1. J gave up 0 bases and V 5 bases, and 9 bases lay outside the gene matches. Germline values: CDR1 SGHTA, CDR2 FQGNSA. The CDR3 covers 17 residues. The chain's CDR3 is CASSPEPGQTNTGELFF. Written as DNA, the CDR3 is TGTGCCAGCAGCCCGGAACCGGGACAGACGAACACCGGGGAGCTGTTTTTT.

The CDR3 spells CASSLGSSEAFF. CDR3 nucleotides: TGTGCCAGCAGCTTAGGATCCTCTGAAGCTTTCTTT. The chain employs TRBV5-6 and TRBJ1-1; D remains unclear. The germline V gene encodes CDR1 SGHDT and CDR2 YYEEEE. The CDR3 length is 12 residues. V was cut by 2 bases and J by 6 bases, with 8 bases left in between.

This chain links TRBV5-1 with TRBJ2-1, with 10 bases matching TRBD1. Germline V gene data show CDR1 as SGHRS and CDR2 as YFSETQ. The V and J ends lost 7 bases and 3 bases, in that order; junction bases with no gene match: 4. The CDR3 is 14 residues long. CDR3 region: CASSGQGLYNEQFF. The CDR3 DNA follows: TGCGCCAGCTCGGGACAGGGGCTCTACAATGAGCAGTTCTTC.

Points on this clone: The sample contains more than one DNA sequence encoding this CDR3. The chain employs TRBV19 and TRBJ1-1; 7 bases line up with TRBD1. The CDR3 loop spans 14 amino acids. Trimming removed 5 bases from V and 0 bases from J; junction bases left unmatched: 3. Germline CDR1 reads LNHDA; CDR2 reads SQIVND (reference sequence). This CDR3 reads CASSSTGVNTEAFF. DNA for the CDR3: TGTGCCAGTAGTTCCACAGGGGTGAACACTGAAGCTTTCTTT.

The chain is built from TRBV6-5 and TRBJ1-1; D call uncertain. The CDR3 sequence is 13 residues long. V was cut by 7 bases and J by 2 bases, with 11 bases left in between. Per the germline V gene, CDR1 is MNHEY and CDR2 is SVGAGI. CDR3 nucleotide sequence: TGTGCCAGCAACTCGGTCCCAAACACTGAAGCTTTCTTT. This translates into CASNSVPNTEAFF.

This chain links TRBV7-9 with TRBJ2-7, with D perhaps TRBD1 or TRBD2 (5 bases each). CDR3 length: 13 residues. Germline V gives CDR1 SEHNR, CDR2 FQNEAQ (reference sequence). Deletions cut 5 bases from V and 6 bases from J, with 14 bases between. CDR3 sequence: CASSLGPLSEQYF. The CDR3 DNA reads TGTGCCAGCAGCCTGGGACCCCTAAGCGAGCAGTACTTC. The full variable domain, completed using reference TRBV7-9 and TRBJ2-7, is DTGVSQNPRHKITKRGQNVTFRCDPISEHNRLYWYRQTLGQGPEFLTYFQNEAQLEKSRLLSDRFSAERPKGSFSTLEIQRTEQGDSAMYLCASSLGPLSEQYFGPGTRLTVT.

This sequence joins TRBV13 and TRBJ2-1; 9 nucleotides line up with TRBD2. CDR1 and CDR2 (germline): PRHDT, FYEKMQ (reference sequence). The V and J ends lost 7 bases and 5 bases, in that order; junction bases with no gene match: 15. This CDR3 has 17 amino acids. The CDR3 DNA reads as TGTGCCAGCACCACCGGGGCTAGCGGGAACCCCCACAATGAGCAGTTCTTC. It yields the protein CASTTGASGNPHNEQFF.

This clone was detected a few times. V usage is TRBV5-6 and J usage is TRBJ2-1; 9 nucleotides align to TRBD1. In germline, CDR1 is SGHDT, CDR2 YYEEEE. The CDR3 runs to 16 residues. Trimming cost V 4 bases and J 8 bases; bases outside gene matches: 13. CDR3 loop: CASSATGTGFLHEQFF. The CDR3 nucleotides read TGTGCCAGCAGCGCGACCGGGACAGGGTTTTTGCATGAGCAGTTCTTC.

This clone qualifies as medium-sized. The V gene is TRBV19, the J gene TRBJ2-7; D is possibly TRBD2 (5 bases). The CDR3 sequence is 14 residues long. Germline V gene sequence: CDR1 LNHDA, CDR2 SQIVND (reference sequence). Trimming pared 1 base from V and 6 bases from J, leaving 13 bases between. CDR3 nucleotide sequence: TGTGCCAGTAGTATAGCCGGGGAGATATCCGAGCAGTACTTC. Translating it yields CASSIAGEISEQYF.

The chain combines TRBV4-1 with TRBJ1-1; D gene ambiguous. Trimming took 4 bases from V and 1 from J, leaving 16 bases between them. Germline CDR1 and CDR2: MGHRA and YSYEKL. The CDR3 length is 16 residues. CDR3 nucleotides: TGCGCCAGCAGCCTTGTCGAGTTCCCCAAGAACACTGAAGCTTTCTTT. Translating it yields CASSLVEFPKNTEAFF.

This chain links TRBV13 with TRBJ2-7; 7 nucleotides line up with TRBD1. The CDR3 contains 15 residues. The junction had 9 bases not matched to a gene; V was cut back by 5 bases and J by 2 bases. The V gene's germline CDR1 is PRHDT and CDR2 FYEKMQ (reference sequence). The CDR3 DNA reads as TGTGCCAGCAGCCCGGGACAGAATAACGCCTACGAGCAGTACTTC. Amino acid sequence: CASSPGQNNAYEQYF.

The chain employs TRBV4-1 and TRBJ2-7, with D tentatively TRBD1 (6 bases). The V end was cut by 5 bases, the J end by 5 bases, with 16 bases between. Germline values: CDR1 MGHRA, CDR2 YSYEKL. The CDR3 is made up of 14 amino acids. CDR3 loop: CASSTTGTSDEQYF. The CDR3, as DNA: TGCGCCAGCAGCACCACCGGGACATCGGACGAGCAGTACTTC.

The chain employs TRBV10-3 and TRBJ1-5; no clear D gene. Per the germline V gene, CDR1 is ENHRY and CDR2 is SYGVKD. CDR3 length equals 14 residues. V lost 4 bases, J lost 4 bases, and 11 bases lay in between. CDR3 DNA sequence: TGTGCCATCAGTGCGACGGGCCAAAATCAGCCCCAGCATTTT. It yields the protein CAISATGQNQPQHF.